The 16 T cell receptor beta chains below were found in one sample sequenced in a study of blood T cell repertoires in COVID-19. Clones were sequenced by immunoSEQ multiplex PCR, and TCRdb holds only the in-frame ones, with some missing. The sample consists of some 270,000 clones, more than 75% of them appearing once. Sequencing was carried out using PBMCs or T cells enriched from blood (not recorded which). All receptors come from a woman between 50 and 59 years old who had been exposed to COVID-19.

This clone has only a few counts. This sequence joins TRBV5-1 and TRBJ1-1; perhaps TRBD1 as D (5 bases). Germline loops: CDR1 SGHRS, CDR2 YFSETQ. The CDR3 length is 16 residues. V was clipped by 0 bases and J by 3 bases, with 15 bases between them. The CDR3 sequence is CASSLGQGSGYTEAFF. The CDR3 DNA is TGCGCCAGCAGCTTGGGGCAGGGTAGCGGGTACACTGAAGCTTTCTTT.

DNA of the CDR3: TGTGCCAGCAGCTCAAGCTTCCTTTCTGGGGCCAACGTCCTGACTTTC. It translates to CASSSSFLSGANVLTF. J is TRBJ2-6 and V is TRBV7-9, with unresolved D. Germline values: CDR1 SEHNR, CDR2 FQNEAQ (reference sequence). This CDR3 region has 16 residues. The V end was cut by 4 bases, the J end by 1 base, with 11 bases between.

This clone appeared a single time. The chain carries TRBV28 and TRBJ1-2; no reliable D call. The CDR3 loop spans 15 amino acids. Trimming removed 2 bases from V and 4 bases from J, with 14 bases in between. The germline CDR1 and CDR2 sequences are MDHEN and SYDVKM. The CDR3 nucleotides are TGTGCCAGCAGTTTAACCCCCCCGCTCGGCTATGGCTACACCTTC. The encoded protein is CASSLTPPLGYGYTF.

The chain links TRBV7-9 to TRBJ1-4; 7 nucleotides line up with TRBD1. Trimming removed 1 base from V and 7 bases from J; junction bases left unmatched: 6. Per germline, CDR1 SEHNR and CDR2 FQNEAQ (reference sequence). This CDR3 spans 15 amino acids. CDR3 in amino acids: CASSLVTGEGEKLFF. The CDR3 nucleotides are TGTGCCAGCAGCTTAGTAACAGGGGAAGGTGAAAAACTGTTTTTT.

This chain links TRBV5-6 with TRBJ1-2; unclear D gene. The CDR3 length is 13 residues. Germline assignment: CDR1 SGHDT and CDR2 YYEEEE. V lost 2 bases, J lost 2 bases, and 7 bases lay in between. The CDR3 region is CASSFGRNYGYTF. Here the CDR3 DNA reads TGTGCCAGCAGCTTTGGCAGAAACTATGGCTACACCTTC. The variable domain in full, completed from reference TRBV5-6 and TRBJ1-2, reads DAGVTQSPTHLIKTRGQQVTLRCSPKSGHDTVSWYQQALGQGPQFIFQYYEEEERQRGNFPDRFSGHQFPNYSSELNVNALLLGDSALYLCASSFGRNYGYTFGSGTRLTVV.

This clone was counted once. The J gene is TRBJ1-1, the V gene TRBV6-5, with D tentatively TRBD1 (6 bases). The CDR3 has 12 amino acids. Trimming took off 6 bases at V and 7 bases at J, with 12 bases between the two ends. The V gene's germline CDR1 is MNHEY and CDR2 SVGAGI. The CDR3 DNA reads as TGTGCCAGCAGAAACAGGGAAAGTGAAGCTTTCTTT. Translated, it gives CASRNRESEAFF.

The chain has TRBV11-3 and TRBJ2-1; 7 bases agree with TRBD2. The ends lost 3 bases at V and 9 bases at J; junction bases unmatched: 8. CDR1 is SGHNT, CDR2 YENEEA, per germline. This CDR3 has 14 amino acids. CDR3 protein: CASSFRGSGSEQFF. The CDR3 DNA is TGTGCCAGCAGCTTTCGCGGGAGTGGTAGTGAGCAGTTCTTC. Full variable domain (outside the CDR3, taken from reference TRBV11-3 and TRBJ2-1): EAGVVQSPRYKIIEKKQPVAFWCNPISGHNTLYWYLQNLGQGPELLIRYENEEAVDDSQLPKDRFSAERLKGVDSTLKIQPAELGDSAVYLCASSFRGSGSEQFFGPGTRLTVL.

V and J are TRBV4-1 and TRBJ1-2; perhaps TRBD1 as D (6 bases). Trimming removed 0 bases at V and 4 bases at J, with 15 bases between. Germline CDR1 reads MGHRA; CDR2 reads YSYEKL. The length of the CDR3 is 16 residues. CDR3 in amino acids: CASSQDDGGAPYGYTF. CDR3 coding DNA: TGCGCCAGCAGCCAAGATGACGGGGGGGCTCCCTATGGCTACACCTTC.

V usage is TRBV25-1 and J usage is TRBJ1-1; no reliable D call. Germline V lookup: CDR1 MGHDK, CDR2 SYGVNS. The CDR3 runs 14 residues. Trimming stripped 0 bases from V and 3 bases from J, with 8 bases between. The CDR3 coding sequence is TGTGCCAGCAGTGAATATACCGGGGACACTGAAGCTTTCTTT. This encodes CASSEYTGDTEAFF.

As regards this clone: This sample includes further DNA sequences coding for the same CDR3. The CDR3 is CASSEEGLTDTQYF. The CDR3 nucleotides are TGTGCCAGCAGTGAAGAGGGGCTCACAGATACGCAGTATTTT. The chain recombines TRBV2 with TRBJ2-3; a possible D gene is TRBD1 (5 bases). The germline gives CDR1 SNHLY, CDR2 FYNNEI. Trimming removed 1 base at V and 2 bases at J, with 7 bases between. This CDR3 is built from 14 residues.

The V gene is TRBV11-2, the J gene TRBJ2-2; D is unresolved. Germline V gives CDR1 SGHAT, CDR2 FQNNGV. The CDR3 spans 12 residues. Trimming took off 5 bases at V and 5 bases at J, with 6 bases between the two ends. This CDR3 is CASSPETGELFF. CDR3 in DNA: TGTGCCAGCAGCCCGGAGACCGGGGAGCTGTTTTTT.

This clone has a single count. The genes are TRBV30 and TRBJ1-1; 9 bases fit TRBD1. Germline CDR1 reads GTSNPN; CDR2 reads SVGIG (reference sequence). This CDR3 spans 13 amino acids. Germline trimming cut 3 bases from V and 6 bases from J; bases unmatched to any gene: 5. The CDR3 DNA reads TGTGCCTGGAGACTCACAGGGGGCTCTGAAGCTTTCTTT. It yields the protein CAWRLTGGSEAFF.

V usage is TRBV12-3 or TRBV12-4 and J usage is TRBJ1-1; 8 positions agree with TRBD1. V was pared by 5 bases and J by 11 bases, with 7 bases of the junction left unmatched. The CDR3 consists of 12 residues. The CDR3: CASSQRGQAAFF. DNA for the CDR3: TGTGCCAGCAGTCAGAGGGGACAGGCGGCTTTCTTT.

The chain has TRBV5-4 and TRBJ1-4; D is unclear. Germline values: CDR1 SGHNT, CDR2 YYREEE (reference sequence). V dropped 4 bases and J dropped 8 bases, with 9 bases sitting between them. CDR3 length equals 12 residues. CDR3 sequence: CASSPEGEKLFF. As DNA, the CDR3 is TGTGCCAGCAGCCCCGAGGGCGAAAAACTGTTTTTT.

J is TRBJ2-5 and V is TRBV19; 8 nucleotides agree with TRBD2. The V gene's germline CDR1 is LNHDA and CDR2 SQIVND (reference sequence). V was clipped by 8 bases and J by 5 bases; unmatched bases: 10. This CDR3 comprises 14 residues. The CDR3 reads CASSPGGGTETQYF. CDR3 nucleotides: TGTGCCAGTTCCCCCGGGGGGGGCACGGAGACCCAGTACTTC. Full variable domain (rest looked up from reference TRBV19 and TRBJ2-5): DGGITQSPKYLFRKEGQNVTLSCEQNLNHDAMYWYRQDPGQGLRLIYYSQIVNDFQKGDIAEGYSVSREKKESFPLTVTSAQKNPTAFYLCASSPGGGTETQYFGPGTRLLVL.

The rearrangement links TRBV12-3 or TRBV12-4 to TRBJ2-2; D might be TRBD2 (6 bases). V was pared by 6 bases and J by 1 base, with 6 bases between. The CDR3 extends over 13 amino acids. The CDR3 protein is CASREGNTGELFF. For the CDR3, the DNA is TGTGCCAGCAGGGAGGGGAACACCGGGGAGCTGTTTTTT.